The next 9 T cell receptor beta chains were all read from a single sample in a study of blood T cell repertoires in COVID-19. Data came from immunoSEQ multiplex PCR; TCRdb stores just in-frame clones and leaves some out. The profile covers approximately 470,000 clones, with roughly 87% appearing a single time and around 0.7% taken by the ten largest. The sequencing input was PBMCs or T cells enriched from blood (not recorded which). Source of these receptors: a woman under 30 who had recovered from COVID-19.

The V gene is TRBV2, the J gene TRBJ1-4; D is perhaps TRBD1 (6 bases). Trimming removed 6 bases at V and 0 bases at J, with 11 bases between. The CDR3 is 15 residues long. The germline V gene encodes CDR1 SNHLY and CDR2 FYNNEI. CDR3 protein: CASSRDRPTNEKLFF. As DNA, the CDR3 is TGTGCCAGCAGCCGAGACAGGCCAACTAATGAAAAACTGTTTTTT.

Ten or more counts support this clone. The chain combines TRBV19 with TRBJ2-1, with TRBD1 matching 11 bases. The CDR3 spans 16 residues. Germline V CDR1 and CDR2: LNHDA, SQIVND (reference sequence). J was trimmed by 7 bases and V by 6 bases; bases with no gene match: 11. CDR3 region: CASRQFRDRGSNEQFF. CDR3 DNA sequence: TGTGCCAGTAGGCAATTCCGGGACAGGGGGTCGAATGAGCAGTTCTTC.

The chain is built from TRBV7-2 and TRBJ2-1; 10 nucleotides match TRBD2. The CDR3 runs 15 residues. V shed 2 bases and J 8 bases; nucleotides not matched to a gene: 6. Germline V gene sequence: CDR1 SGHTA, CDR2 FQGNSA. This chain's CDR3 is CASSLRSGGAHEQFF. Written as DNA, the CDR3 is TGTGCCAGCAGCTTAAGGAGCGGGGGGGCCCATGAGCAGTTCTTC. The full variable domain, completed using reference TRBV7-2 and TRBJ2-1, is GAGVSQSPSNKVTEKGKDVELRCDPISGHTALYWYRQSLGQGLEFLIYFQGNSAPDKSGLPSDRFSAERTGGSVSTLTIQRTQQEDSAVYLCASSLRSGGAHEQFFGPGTRLTVL.

The J gene is TRBJ2-7, the V gene TRBV20-1, with D possibly matching TRBD1 (5 bases). The ends were cut back, 5 bases at V and 9 bases at J, with 14 bases in the middle. Per germline, CDR1 DFQATT and CDR2 SNEGSKA (reference sequence). The CDR3 is 11 amino acids. CDR3: CSASSGSLQYF. DNA for the CDR3: TGCAGTGCTTCTTCAGGGTCCCTGCAGTACTTC.

V usage is TRBV2 and J usage is TRBJ1-5; tentatively, D is TRBD1 (6 bases). Germline CDR1 is SNHLY and CDR2 is FYNNEI. The CDR3 is 16 residues long. Trimming shortened V by 5 bases and J by 0 bases, and 14 bases separated the two germline ends. The CDR3 sequence is CASSPNRDYSNQPQHF. In nucleotides, the CDR3 is TGTGCCAGCAGTCCCAACAGGGACTATAGCAATCAGCCCCAGCATTTT.

The V and J genes are TRBV2 and TRBJ1-3; 8 nucleotides agree with TRBD1. The germline V gene encodes CDR1 SNHLY and CDR2 FYNNEI. The CDR3 is 15 amino acids. V was clipped by 4 bases and J by 2 bases; unmatched bases: 4. The CDR3 is CASSVLQGAGNTIYF. In DNA form, the CDR3 reads TGTGCCAGCAGTGTACTACAGGGGGCTGGAAACACCATATATTTT.

Regarding this clone: The same CDR3 also results from other DNA sequences found in this sample. The rearrangement uses TRBV6-5 and TRBJ1-2; 8 bases are a match to TRBD1. The germline gives CDR1 MNHEY, CDR2 SVGAGI. CDR3 length: 12 amino acids. With V trimmed by 6 bases and J by 8 bases, 5 bases remained unmatched. CDR3 sequence reads: CASRQGAEGYTF. As DNA, the CDR3 is TGTGCCAGCAGGCAGGGGGCGGAGGGCTACACCTTC.

The rearrangement uses TRBV5-8 and TRBJ2-3; a weak D match, TRBD1 (5 bases). The ends were cut back, 3 bases at V and 3 bases at J, with 11 bases in the middle. CDR1 is SGHTS, CDR2 YDEGEE, per germline. The CDR3 loop spans 14 amino acids. The CDR3, as DNA: TGTGCCAGCAGCTGGCAACAGGTTACAGATACGCAGTATTTT. Encoded protein: CASSWQQVTDTQYF. The variable domain in full, with the rest retrieved from reference TRBV5-8 and TRBJ2-3, is EAGVTQSPTHLIKTRGQQATLRCSPISGHTSVYWYQQALGLGLQFLLWYDEGEERNRGNFPPRFSGRQFPNYSSELNVNALELEDSALYLCASSWQQVTDTQYFGPGTRLTVL.

The chain uses TRBV5-1 and TRBJ2-2; TRBD2 matches at 9 bases. Germline CDR1 reads SGHRS; CDR2 reads YFSETQ. The CDR3 totals 17 residues. V dropped 4 bases and J dropped 2; count of bases not matched to a gene: 9. CDR3 amino acids: CASSPALAGDNTGELFF. CDR3 in DNA: TGCGCCAGCAGCCCGGCTTTAGCGGGGGACAACACCGGGGAGCTGTTTTTT.